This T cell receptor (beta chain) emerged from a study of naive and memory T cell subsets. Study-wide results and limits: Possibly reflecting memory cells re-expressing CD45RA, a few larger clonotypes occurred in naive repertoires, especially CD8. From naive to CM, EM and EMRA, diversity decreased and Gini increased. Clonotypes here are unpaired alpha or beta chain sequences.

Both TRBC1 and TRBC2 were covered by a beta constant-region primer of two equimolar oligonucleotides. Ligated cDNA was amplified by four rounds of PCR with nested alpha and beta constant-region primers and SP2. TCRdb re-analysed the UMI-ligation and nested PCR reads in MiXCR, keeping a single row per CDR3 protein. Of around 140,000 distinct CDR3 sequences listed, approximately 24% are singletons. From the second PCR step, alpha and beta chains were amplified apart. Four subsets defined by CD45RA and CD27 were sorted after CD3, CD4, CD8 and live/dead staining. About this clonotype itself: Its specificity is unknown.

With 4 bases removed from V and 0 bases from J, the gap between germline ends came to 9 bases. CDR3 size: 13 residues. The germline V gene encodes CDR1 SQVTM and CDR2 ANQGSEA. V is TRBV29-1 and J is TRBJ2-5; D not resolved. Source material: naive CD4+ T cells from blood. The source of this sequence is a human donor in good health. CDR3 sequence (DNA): TGCAGCGTTGCCCTTACCTACCAAGAGACCCAGTACTTC. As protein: CSVALTYQETQYF.